This entry is about one TCR beta chain. Its antigen is still unknown. The CDR3 spans 15 residues. The trim removed 8 bases at V and 5 bases at J, leaving 8 bases unmatched. CDR1 and CDR2 from the germline V gene are MNHNS and SASEGT. Data came from immunoSEQ multiplex PCR; TCRdb stores just in-frame clones and leaves some out. The table records about 56,000 clones, around 75% of them present only once. The data derive from a study of a mutant IDH1 vaccine in newly diagnosed glioma. Study details: The treated group averaged approximately 42 years old and was roughly 60% male, roughly 38% female. Held at week 35, visit V12 was the safety follow-up, and visit V13 followed at week 47.

Time point noted: week 47, end of study. Doses of 300 ug of mutant IDH1 20-mer peptide were given with topical imiquimod. The V and J genes are TRBV6-1 and TRBJ2-3, with 12 nucleotides matching TRBD2. The sequenced sample was PBMCs, obtained from a glioma patient whose treatment included an IDH1 peptide vaccine. The TCR originated in a man aged 50 to 59 with glioma. In DNA form, the CDR3 reads TGTGCCAGCTGCTCGACTAGCGGGGGCCGAGATACGCAGTATTTT. Its protein product is CASCSTSGGRDTQYF.